These 17 T cell receptor beta chains were sequenced from one sample in a study of T cells in Graves' hyperthyroidism and ophthalmopathy. Amplified TCR beta CDR3 regions came from RNA transcripts. HTBI primers were used for first-round RT-PCR of the TCR CDR3. TCRdb fed the multiplex PCR reads into MiXCR, producing one record per CDR3 protein. The sample has about 560,000 distinct CDR3 sequences; 16% are singletons. The sequenced sample was blood. These receptors were collected from a woman under 30 with Graves' hyperthyroidism.

This clonotype was recorded at least ten times. CDR3 DNA sequence: TGCGCCAGCGGACGGGGAGCGGGAGTCAGCACAGATACGCAGTATTTT. Translating gives CASGRGAGVSTDTQYF. This sequence joins TRBV5-1 and TRBJ2-3; TRBD2 aligns across 8 bases. Germline CDR1 and CDR2: SGHRS and YFSETQ. This CDR3 region has 16 residues. V shed 7 bases and J 0 bases; nucleotides not matched to a gene: 10. Full variable domain (rest looked up from reference TRBV5-1 and TRBJ2-3): KAGVTQTPRYLIKTRGQQVTLSCSPISGHRSVSWYQQTPGQGLQFLFEYFSETQRNKGNFPGRFSGRQFSNSRSEMNVSTLELGDSALYLCASGRGAGVSTDTQYFGPGTRLTVL.

The chain combines TRBV7-6 with TRBJ1-4; a weak D match, TRBD1 (6 bases). The germline V and J ends were trimmed by 1 base and 7 bases, with 10 bases remaining between them. This CDR3 contains 14 residues. Germline CDR1 and CDR2: SGHVS and FNYEAQ. The CDR3 sequence is CASSLVGAGEKLFF. The CDR3 DNA sequence: TGTGCCAGCAGCTTAGTGGGGGCGGGTGAAAAACTGTTTTTT.

The chain has TRBV3-1 and TRBJ1-1; TRBD1 is a possible D gene (6 bases). Germline values: CDR1 LGHDT, CDR2 YNNKEL (reference sequence). The CDR3 length is 15 residues. Trimming stripped 4 bases from V and 3 bases from J, with 15 bases between. The DNA for the CDR3 is TGTGCCAGCAGCCCCCCAGGGGCCATGGACACTGAAGCTTTCTTT. Its protein product is CASSPPGAMDTEAFF.

This clonotype was seen ten or more times. The gene calls are TRBV7-9 and TRBJ1-1; D perhaps matches TRBD1 (5 bases). This CDR3 has 15 residues. V gave up 1 base and J gave up 7 bases, with 16 bases separating them. Germline values: CDR1 SEHNR, CDR2 FQNEAQ (reference sequence). Written as DNA, the CDR3 is TGTGCCAGCAGCTTAGGTATGGGGCTAGAGCTTGAAGCTTTCTTT. The encoded protein is CASSLGMGLELEAFF.

This clonotype was seen ten or more times. The genes are TRBV28 and TRBJ2-7; unclear D gene. This CDR3 has 12 residues. Trimming pared 5 bases from V and 3 bases from J, leaving 8 bases between. The germline CDR1 and CDR2 sequences are MDHEN and SYDVKM. In DNA, the CDR3 is TGTGCCAGCAGTCGGAGTGGCTACGAGCAGTACTTC. It codes for CASSRSGYEQYF.

This clonotype turned up a few times. V and J are TRBV15 and TRBJ2-5, with 14 nucleotides matching TRBD2. The length of the CDR3 is 17 residues. Germline CDR1 is LNHNV and CDR2 is YYDKDF (reference sequence). J was trimmed by 3 bases and V by 2 bases; bases with no gene match: 5. The CDR3 region is CATSRTPGLAGEETQYF. The CDR3 DNA follows: TGTGCCACCAGCAGAACTCCGGGACTAGCGGGAGAAGAGACCCAGTACTTC.

This clonotype was seen at least ten times. This chain links TRBV7-2 with TRBJ2-3; D possibly corresponds to TRBD1 (5 bases). Germline lookup yields CDR1 SGHTA and CDR2 FQGNSA. This CDR3 is 14 amino acids long. Trimming removed 7 bases from V and 5 bases from J, with 16 bases in between. The CDR3 nucleotides are TGTGCCAGCACCAACGTGGGGCCCGGAGATACGCAGTATTTT. Amino acids: CASTNVGPGDTQYF.

This rearrangement joins TRBV19 to TRBJ2-2; D gene uncertain. The CDR3 has 14 amino acids. CDR1 and CDR2 from the germline V gene are LNHDA and SQIVND (reference sequence). The V and J ends lost 5 bases and 5 bases respectively, with 12 bases between them. This CDR3 reads CASSSLDHTGELFF. For the CDR3, the DNA is TGTGCCAGTAGTTCCCTGGACCATACCGGGGAGCTGTTTTTT. Drawing the rest from reference TRBV19 and TRBJ2-2, the complete variable domain is DGGITQSPKYLFRKEGQNVTLSCEQNLNHDAMYWYRQDPGQGLRLIYYSQIVNDFQKGDIAEGYSVSREKKESFPLTVTSAQKNPTAFYLCASSSLDHTGELFFGEGSRLTVL.

This clonotype was recorded a few times. The chain uses TRBV6-1 and TRBJ1-3; a possible D gene is TRBD1 (5 bases). Between the trimmed V and J ends, which lost 4 bases and 0 bases, there was a span of 10 bases. Germline lookup yields CDR1 MNHNS and CDR2 SASEGT. CDR3 length: 15 residues. CDR3 region: CASSVSGGSGNTIYF. In DNA form, the CDR3 reads TGTGCCAGCAGTGTCTCGGGGGGCTCTGGAAACACCATATATTTT.

This clonotype was detected only a few times. The chain employs TRBV5-1 and TRBJ2-7; D possibly corresponds to TRBD1 (5 bases). This CDR3 spans 15 amino acids. V was shortened by 4 bases and J by 5 bases, with 19 bases between the two germline ends. CDR1 and CDR2 (germline): SGHRS, YFSETQ. CDR3 loop: CASSPLQGTVNEQYF. CDR3 DNA sequence: TGCGCCAGCAGCCCGCTCCAGGGTACAGTCAACGAGCAGTACTTC.

For this clonotype: A read error may be the cause here, since a much bigger clone is one base away. This rearrangement joins TRBV18 to TRBJ1-1; 8 bases align to TRBD1. The CDR3 runs to 13 residues. CDR1 is KGHSH and CDR2 is LQKENI in the germline V gene. The CDR3 DNA is TGTGCCAGCTCACCCCAGGGGGCCACTGAAGCTCTCTTT. This gives the protein CASSPQGATEALF.

This clonotype was seen a handful of times. This chain uses TRBV27 with TRBJ2-7; the D is unclear. Germline CDR1 reads MNHEY; CDR2 reads SMNVEV (reference sequence). This CDR3 has 14 amino acids. Trimming shortened V by 3 bases and J by 5 bases, and 14 bases separated the two germline ends. The CDR3 DNA reads TGTGCCAGCAGTTTTTCAACCCCTATCCACGAGCAGTACTTC. Its protein is CASSFSTPIHEQYF.

The J gene is TRBJ2-3, the V gene TRBV6-4; the match to TRBD2 covers 7 bases. The CDR3 loop spans 15 amino acids. J lost 3 bases, V lost 6 bases, and 9 bases had no gene match. The germline V gene has CDR1 MRHNA and CDR2 SNTAGT. The CDR3 DNA sequence: TGTGCCAGCAGCCCCTCGGCGGGAGAGACAGATACGCAGTATTTT. It translates to CASSPSAGETDTQYF.

The chain employs TRBV7-9 and TRBJ1-2; D is ambiguous. Germline CDR1 reads SEHNR; CDR2 reads FQNEAQ (reference sequence). The CDR3 totals 13 residues. Trimming took off 5 bases at V and 4 bases at J, with 11 bases between the two ends. The DNA for the CDR3 is TGTGCCAGCAGCGATGGACGAGTCTATGGCTACACCTTC. Its translation is CASSDGRVYGYTF. The variable domain in full, completed from reference TRBV7-9 and TRBJ1-2, reads DTGVSQNPRHKITKRGQNVTFRCDPISEHNRLYWYRQTLGQGPEFLTYFQNEAQLEKSRLLSDRFSAERPKGSFSTLEIQRTEQGDSAMYLCASSDGRVYGYTFGSGTRLTVV.

This clonotype was seen at least ten times. The CDR3: CASSATATNEKLFF. The CDR3 region has the DNA TGCGCCAGCAGCGCGACAGCAACTAATGAAAAACTGTTTTTT. The chain links TRBV5-1 to TRBJ1-4, with D possibly matching TRBD1 (5 bases). V was pared by 4 bases and J by 0 bases, with 7 bases between. Germline CDR1 SGHRS, CDR2 YFSETQ. The CDR3 sequence is 14 residues long.

The rearrangement links TRBV20-1 to TRBJ2-4, with TRBD2 matching over 12 bases. With V trimmed by 1 base and J by 11 bases, 6 bases remained unmatched. Germline lookup yields CDR1 DFQATT and CDR2 SNEGSKA (reference sequence). The CDR3 loop spans 14 amino acids. As DNA, the CDR3 is TGCAGTGCTAGAGCTTCTACTAGCGGGAGGTTTCAGTACTTC. Amino acids: CSARASTSGRFQYF.

This clonotype was counted ten times or more. The chain uses TRBV28 and TRBJ1-5; D is perhaps TRBD1 (5 bases). The germline V gene has CDR1 MDHEN and CDR2 SYDVKM. The CDR3 has 14 amino acids. The V gene lost 2 bases and the J gene lost 4 bases, with 9 bases spanning the gap. CDR3 in DNA: TGTGCCAGCAGTTTAGCAGGGCTTAATCAGCCCCAGCATTTT. It encodes CASSLAGLNQPQHF. Supplemented by reference TRBV28 and TRBJ1-5, the full variable domain reads DVKVTQSSRYLVKRTGEKVFLECVQDMDHENMFWYRQDPGLGLRLIYFSYDVKMKEKGDIPEGYSVSREKKERFSLILESASTNQTSMYLCASSLAGLNQPQHFGDGTRLSIL.